This note documents a single T cell receptor beta chain sequence. Original processing notes: Estimation of nucleated cell counts was performed using reference gene primer amplification. Measured with immunoSEQ multiplex PCR; TCRdb has only the in-frame clones, and not every one. The DNA was the basis for D and trimming; V, J and clone size are from that table. There are 55,000 to 80,000 clones in the sample; around 87% occur only once, and around 1.2% lies in the top ten. Germline CDR1 is LGHDT and CDR2 is YNNKEL (reference sequence). Trimming pared 4 bases from V and 7 bases from J, leaving 16 bases between. The CDR3 consists of 14 residues. The sample belongs to a study of blood T cell repertoires in COVID-19. About the study: Sites across the United States, Italy and Spain contributed samples from acute and convalescent COVID-19. Sources were T cells, B-cell-depleted T cells, or PBMCs; the material itself was cDNA or gDNA.

The rearrangement links TRBV3-1 (or the pseudogene TRBV3-2) to TRBJ1-1; TRBD1 is a possible D gene (5 bases). The specimen was peripheral blood. The source of this sequence is a woman in her fifties or sixties with acute or convalescent COVID-19. CDR3 amino acids: CASSPHQGGREAFF. The CDR3, as DNA: TGTGCCAGCAGCCCCCACCAGGGCGGACGTGAAGCTTTCTTT.